This record concerns one T cell receptor (beta chain) sequence. Its binding antigen is unknown. The input lacks base qualities; no much larger clone sits a single base away. The sample is drawn from a study of OX40 agonist ivuxolimab in advanced cancers. With regard to the full study: The costimulatory receptor OX40 (CD134) was targeted by ivuxolimab, a fully human IgG2 agonistic monoclonal antibody. Of the approximately 50 dose-escalation patients, hepatocellular carcinoma was present in about 20, melanoma in roughly 15, renal cell carcinoma in 9 and head and neck cancer in 9. Three dose-escalation patients achieved partial responses, one with hepatocellular carcinoma and two with cutaneous melanoma. Intravenous ivuxolimab was administered to patients every 2 weeks at six dose levels: 0.01, 0.1, 0.3, 1.5, 3 and 10 mg/kg. Peripheral TCRbeta sequencing was intended to test whether TCR sequence diversity was altered and clonal T-cell expansion was caused by ivuxolimab. Prior anti-PD-1, anti-PD-L1 or anti-CTLA-4 therapy was permitted, and approximately 40% of dose-escalation patients had received checkpoint inhibitors. The paper reports the monotherapy dose-escalation portion (N = 52 patients) of the phase I ivuxolimab trial. A male proportion of nearly 85% and a mean age of approximately 61 years, ranging from roughly 23 to 80, were recorded for the dose-escalation cohort.

The trial excluded patients who had a history of autoimmune disease or were on systemic immunosuppression. Peripheral blood for TCR sequencing was collected from all dose cohorts at baseline, on cycle 4 day 1, and on cycle 7 day 1. The samples were taken from a phase I, first-in-human, multicenter, open-label dose-escalation trial of ivuxolimab. Adults with locally advanced or metastatic melanoma, renal cell carcinoma, hepatocellular carcinoma or head and neck squamous cell carcinoma were enrolled in the trial. CD4+ and CD8+ T cells were sorted separately from peripheral blood before TCR sequencing. The paper's findings and limits, for the study overall: On average, CD8+ T cells showed more expanded clones than CD4+ T cells after ivuxolimab. The antigen specificity of the clonally expanded peripheral T cells was not determined. Low levels of normalized T-cell clonal expansion were also shown by some nonresponding patients. In the 0.1-3.0 mg/kg groups, partial responders had among the lowest normalized peripheral clonal expansion, particularly in CD8+ T cells. Clonal expansion of both CD4+ and CD8+ blood T cells was observed from baseline to week 6 at doses 0.1 to 3.0 mg/kg.

The germline V gene provides CDR1 SGHDT and CDR2 YYEEEE. The V and J ends are trimmed by 1 base and 4 bases, leaving 9 bases between them. The CDR3 runs 14 residues from the cysteine to the phenylalanine. The kept DNA is CDR3 alone, 42 bases in frame from the first base. Genomic DNA was isolated from the sorted cells so that the TCRbeta CDR3 region could be sequenced. TCRbeta CDR3 regions were sequenced using the immunoSEQ Assay. Imported from immuneACCESS, the table was reduced by TCRdb to in-frame sequences with V and J called. These copies leave out some clones; in studies compared against another copy, an unresolved V gene accounts for under half, and the cause of the remainder is not known. The sample has 95,000 to 110,000 clones on record, around 93% of them singletons. The ten largest clones take up about 1.2% of the sample.

The sequencing here drew on CD4+ or CD8+ T cells sorted from blood, taken in a trial of the OX40 agonist ivuxolimab. This receptor was taken from an adult with an advanced solid tumor such as melanoma, head and neck, liver or kidney cancer. The chain employs TRBV5-6 and TRBJ1-5; the D gene lacks a confident call. This receptor carries the CDR3 CASSLTATNQPQHF. The nucleotide sequence is TGTGCCAGCAGCTTGACAGCTACAAATCAGCCCCAGCATTTT.